Listed below are T cell receptor beta chains from one sample, sequenced in a study of blood T cells in healthy people across ages. TCRdb called the 5' RACE reads again in MiXCR, with one record for every CDR3 protein. The sample yields about 1.8 million distinct CDR3 sequences, just under 50% seen once. Sample: blood. The receptors shown here come from a woman in her thirties or forties in good health. The conserved cysteine and the conserved F or W are not part of the CDR3 here. The D gene is left open where the match is weak.

v_gene	j_gene	len	d_gene	CDR3aa
TRBV2	TRBJ2-6	16	.	ASSVSRGHPSGANVLT
TRBV6-5	TRBJ2-7	12	.	ASSYGPSGVEQY
TRBV29-1	TRBJ1-5	11	.	SVALSIDQPQH
TRBV29-1	TRBJ1-2	11	TRBD1	SVEDRDSYGYT
TRBV7-2	TRBJ1-6	13	.	GSSRAGFGNSPLH
TRBV7-2	TRBJ2-5	11	.	ASSLTRLETQY
TRBV12-3/TRBV12-4	TRBJ2-5	13	TRBD2	ASGSLAGGQETQY
TRBV7-8	TRBJ2-1	11	.	ASSSLAPGEQF
TRBV9	TRBJ2-5	14	.	ASSVKGGRGQETQY
TRBV7-7	TRBJ2-3	11	.	ASSLTLLDTQY
TRBV5-1	TRBJ1-1	12	.	ASSPGRGNPEAF
TRBV24-1	TRBJ2-1	15	TRBD1	ATSDLGETGGHNEQF
TRBV4-1	TRBJ1-6	17	.	ASSQGGPGTDLYNSPLH
TRBV12-3/TRBV12-4	TRBJ2-1	12	.	ASRYGTPYNEQF
TRBV20-1	TRBJ2-3	8	.	SASPRARY
TRBV20-1	TRBJ2-7	12	TRBD1	SASPDRGTNEQY
TRBV28	TRBJ2-5	13	TRBD2	ASTYAGGSNNEQY
TRBV5-1	TRBJ1-6	16	TRBD1	ASSPGTVRSSYNSPLH
TRBV7-9	TRBJ2-1	12	.	ASRSRRGVGEQF
TRBV6-1	TRBJ2-7	14	TRBD1	ASSEKAGTGYEEQY
TRBV5-5	TRBJ1-2	12	TRBD1	ASSLLDRDYGYT
TRBV7-2	TRBJ2-1	11	.	ASSPPAGAEQF
TRBV5-1	TRBJ2-7	12	.	ANSPEWGSYEQY
TRBV20-1	TRBJ1-6	12	.	SASYGDVDSPLH
TRBV6-5	TRBJ2-1	13	TRBD2	ASSFQAGGSDEQF
TRBV20-1	TRBJ1-1	13	TRBD1	SARAPTGINTEAF
TRBV7-9	TRBJ2-1	13	TRBD2	ASSRPSGVYSEQF
TRBV6-2/TRBV6-3	TRBJ2-5	12	.	ASSYSWGRETQY
TRBV20-1	TRBJ2-7	13	TRBD2	SARDTGGLAYEQY
TRBV4-3	TRBJ1-2	12	.	ASSLEPRTDGYT
TRBV10-3	TRBJ1-6	12	.	ASTESSYNSPLH
TRBV25-1	TRBJ2-3	12	TRBD1	ASSQQGVKDTQY
TRBV6-1	.	15	TRBD2	ASSPGLAGWTEETQY
TRBV27	TRBJ2-3	11	TRBD2	ASRGLPTDTQY
TRBV5-6	TRBJ2-7	14	.	ASSLGGSGGAYEQY
TRBV5-1	TRBJ2-1	14	.	ASSPPLESSYNEQF
TRBV4-1	TRBJ2-7	13	.	ASSPLGGSSYEQY
TRBV20-1	TRBJ2-6	12	.	SARDYSGANVLT
TRBV24-1	TRBJ2-5	12	.	ATSDKGVQETQY
TRBV20-1	TRBJ1-6	13	.	SARVSQGHNSPLH
TRBV2	.	11	.	ASSRNRVETQY
TRBV28	TRBJ2-1	12	.	ASTAGLINNEQF
TRBV12-3/TRBV12-4	TRBJ2-3	10	.	ASSSKGGGEY
TRBV2	TRBJ2-7	14	.	ASSEAVRETPYEQY
TRBV6-1	TRBJ2-3	15	.	ASRRGAGHPSTDTQY
TRBV12-3/TRBV12-4	TRBJ1-6	11	.	ASSYEAYSPLH
TRBV25-1	TRBJ2-1	12	.	ASSDGARWHEQF